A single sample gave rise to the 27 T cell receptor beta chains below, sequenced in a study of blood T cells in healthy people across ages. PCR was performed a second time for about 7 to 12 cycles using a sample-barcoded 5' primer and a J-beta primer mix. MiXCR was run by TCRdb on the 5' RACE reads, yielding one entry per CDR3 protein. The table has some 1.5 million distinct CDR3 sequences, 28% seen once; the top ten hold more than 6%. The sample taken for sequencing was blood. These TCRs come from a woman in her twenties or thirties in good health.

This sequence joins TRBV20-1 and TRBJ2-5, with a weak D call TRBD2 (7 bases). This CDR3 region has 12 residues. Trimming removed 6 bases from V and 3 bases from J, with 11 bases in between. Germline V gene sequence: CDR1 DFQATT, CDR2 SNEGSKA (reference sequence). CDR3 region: CSAQGREETQYF. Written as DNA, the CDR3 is TGCAGTGCCCAGGGGAGGGAAGAGACCCAGTACTTC.

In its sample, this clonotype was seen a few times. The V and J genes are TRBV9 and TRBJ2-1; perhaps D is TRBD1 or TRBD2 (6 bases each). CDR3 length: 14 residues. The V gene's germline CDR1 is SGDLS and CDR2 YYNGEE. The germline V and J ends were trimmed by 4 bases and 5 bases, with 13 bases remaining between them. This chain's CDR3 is CASSPPGAHNEQFF. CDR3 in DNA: TGTGCCAGCAGCCCCCCGGGGGCCCACAATGAGCAGTTCTTC.

The CDR3: CASSVDMGRGHSYEQYF. CDR3 nucleotide sequence: TGTGCCAGCAGCGTAGATATGGGAAGGGGACACTCCTACGAGCAGTACTTC. The gene calls are TRBV9 and TRBJ2-7, with D possibly TRBD1 on 6 matching bases. Trimming took 0 bases from V and 0 from J, leaving 16 bases between them. This CDR3 spans 17 amino acids. Germline values: CDR1 SGDLS, CDR2 YYNGEE.

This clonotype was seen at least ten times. The CDR3 sequence is CASSLGRGGTEQYF. For the CDR3, the DNA is TGTGCCAGCAGCCTTGGCCGCGGGGGGACCGAGCAGTACTTC. This chain uses TRBV7-9 with TRBJ2-7, with 8 bases matching TRBD2. The CDR3 spans 14 residues. Germline CDR1 SEHNR, CDR2 FQNEAQ (reference sequence). With 5 bases clipped from V and 6 bases from J, the junction kept 9 bases outside the gene matches.

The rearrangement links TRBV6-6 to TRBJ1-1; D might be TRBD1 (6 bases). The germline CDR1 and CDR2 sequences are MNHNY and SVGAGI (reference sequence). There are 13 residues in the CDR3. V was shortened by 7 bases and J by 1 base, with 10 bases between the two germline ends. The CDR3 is CASIGGQNTEAFF. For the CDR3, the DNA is TGTGCCAGCATCGGGGGGCAGAACACTGAAGCTTTCTTT.

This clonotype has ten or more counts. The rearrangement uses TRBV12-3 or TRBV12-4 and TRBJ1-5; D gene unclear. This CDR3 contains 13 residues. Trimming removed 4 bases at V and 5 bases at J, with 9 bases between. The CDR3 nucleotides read TGTGCCAGCAGTTCCGGACGGGATCAGCCCCAGCATTTT. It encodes CASSSGRDQPQHF.

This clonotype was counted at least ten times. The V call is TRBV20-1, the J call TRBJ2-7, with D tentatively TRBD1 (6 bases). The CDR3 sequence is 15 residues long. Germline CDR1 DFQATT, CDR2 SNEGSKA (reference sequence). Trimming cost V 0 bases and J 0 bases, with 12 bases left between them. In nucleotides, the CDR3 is TGCAGTGCTAGAGATCCGGGACATTTCTCCTACGAGCAGTACTTC. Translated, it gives CSARDPGHFSYEQYF.

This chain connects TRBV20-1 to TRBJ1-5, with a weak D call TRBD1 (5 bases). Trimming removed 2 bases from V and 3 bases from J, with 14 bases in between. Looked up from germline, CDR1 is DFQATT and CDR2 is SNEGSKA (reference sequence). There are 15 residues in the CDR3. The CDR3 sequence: CSARPPGSTNQPQHF. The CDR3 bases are TGCAGTGCTAGACCCCCAGGGAGTACCAATCAGCCCCAGCATTTT.

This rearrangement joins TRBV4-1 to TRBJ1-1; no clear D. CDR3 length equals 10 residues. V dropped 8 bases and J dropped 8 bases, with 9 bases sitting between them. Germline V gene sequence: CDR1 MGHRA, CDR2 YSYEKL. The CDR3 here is CASFGTEAFF. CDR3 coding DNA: TGCGCCAGCTTTGGAACCGAAGCTTTCTTT.

CDR3 protein: CASSLFGYTEAFF. CDR3 DNA: TGTGCCAGCAGCTTATTTGGGTACACTGAAGCTTTCTTT. This sequence joins TRBV7-2 and TRBJ1-1; D uncertain. Between the trimmed V and J ends, which lost 2 bases and 3 bases, there was a span of 7 bases. CDR1 and CDR2 (germline): SGHTA, FQGNSA. The CDR3 is 13 residues long.

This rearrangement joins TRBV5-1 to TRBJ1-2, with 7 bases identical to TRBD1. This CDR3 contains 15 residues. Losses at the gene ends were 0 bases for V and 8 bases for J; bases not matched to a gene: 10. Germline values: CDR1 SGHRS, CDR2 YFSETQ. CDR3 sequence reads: CASSLAGTRTGGYTF. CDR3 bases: TGCGCCAGCAGCTTGGCGGGGACCAGGACAGGCGGCTACACCTTC.

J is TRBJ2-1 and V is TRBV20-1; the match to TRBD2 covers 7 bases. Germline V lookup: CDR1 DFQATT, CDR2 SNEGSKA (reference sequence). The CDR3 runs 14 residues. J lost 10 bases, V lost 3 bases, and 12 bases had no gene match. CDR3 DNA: TGCAGTGCTAGTGATAGCGGGCCTACGAGGGAGCAGTTCTTC. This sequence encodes CSASDSGPTREQFF.

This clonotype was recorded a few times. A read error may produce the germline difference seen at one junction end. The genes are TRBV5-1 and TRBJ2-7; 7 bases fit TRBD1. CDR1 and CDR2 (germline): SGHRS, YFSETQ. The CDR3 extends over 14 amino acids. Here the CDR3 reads CASRLGDSNYEQYF. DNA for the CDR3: TGCGCCAGCAGATTGGGGGACAGCAACTACGAGCAGTACTTC.

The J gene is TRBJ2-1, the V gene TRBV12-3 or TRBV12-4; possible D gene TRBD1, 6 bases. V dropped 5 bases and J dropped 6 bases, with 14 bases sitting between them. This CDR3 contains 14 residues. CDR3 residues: CASSRTALPNEQFF. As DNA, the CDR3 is TGTGCCAGCAGTCGGACAGCACTCCCCAATGAGCAGTTCTTC.

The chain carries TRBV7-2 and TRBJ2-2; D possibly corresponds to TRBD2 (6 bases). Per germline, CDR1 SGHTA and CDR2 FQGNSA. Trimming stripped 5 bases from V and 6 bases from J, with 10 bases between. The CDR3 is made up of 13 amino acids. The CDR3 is CASSTAGPGELFF. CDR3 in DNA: TGTGCCAGCAGCACGGCGGGGCCCGGGGAGCTGTTTTTT.

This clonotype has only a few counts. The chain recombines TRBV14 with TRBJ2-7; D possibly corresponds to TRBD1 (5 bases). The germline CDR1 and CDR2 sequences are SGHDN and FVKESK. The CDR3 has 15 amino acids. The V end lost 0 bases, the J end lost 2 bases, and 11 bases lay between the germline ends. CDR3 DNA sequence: TGTGCCAGCAGCCAAGATGGTGGGGCAGCCTACGAGCAGTACTTC. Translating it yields CASSQDGGAAYEQYF.

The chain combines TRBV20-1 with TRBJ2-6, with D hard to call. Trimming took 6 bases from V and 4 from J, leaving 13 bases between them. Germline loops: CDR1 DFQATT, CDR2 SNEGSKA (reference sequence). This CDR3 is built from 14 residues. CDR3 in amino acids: CSAHPGSGANVLTF. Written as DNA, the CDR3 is TGCAGTGCGCACCCGGGTTCCGGGGCCAACGTCCTGACTTTC.

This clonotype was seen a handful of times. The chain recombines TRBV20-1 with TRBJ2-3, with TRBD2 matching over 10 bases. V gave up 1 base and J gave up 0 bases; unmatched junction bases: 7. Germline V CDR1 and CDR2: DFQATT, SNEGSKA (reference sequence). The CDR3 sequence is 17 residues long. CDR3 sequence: CSARVGLAGASTDTQYF. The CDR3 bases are TGCAGTGCTAGAGTAGGCCTAGCGGGAGCCAGCACAGATACGCAGTATTTT.

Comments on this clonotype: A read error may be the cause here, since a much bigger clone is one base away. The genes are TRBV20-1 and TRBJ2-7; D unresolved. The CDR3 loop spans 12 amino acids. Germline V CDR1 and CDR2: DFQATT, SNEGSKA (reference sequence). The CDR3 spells CRATSGPNEQYF. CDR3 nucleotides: TGCAGGGCCACCTCCGGACCCAACGAGCAGTACTTC.

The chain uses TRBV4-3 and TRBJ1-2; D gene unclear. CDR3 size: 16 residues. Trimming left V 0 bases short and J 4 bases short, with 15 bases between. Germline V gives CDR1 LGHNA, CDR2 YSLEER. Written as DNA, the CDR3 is TGCGCCAGCAGCCAAGATCGGGAGCAGGTCCCCTATGGCTACACCTTC. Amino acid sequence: CASSQDREQVPYGYTF.

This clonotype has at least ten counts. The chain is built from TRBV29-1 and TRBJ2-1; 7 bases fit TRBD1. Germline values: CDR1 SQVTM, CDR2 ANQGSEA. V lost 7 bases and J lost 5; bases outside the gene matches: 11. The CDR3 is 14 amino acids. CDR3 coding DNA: TGCAGCGCCGAGACAGGGCAGGCAAACAATGAGCAGTTCTTC. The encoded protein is CSAETGQANNEQFF.

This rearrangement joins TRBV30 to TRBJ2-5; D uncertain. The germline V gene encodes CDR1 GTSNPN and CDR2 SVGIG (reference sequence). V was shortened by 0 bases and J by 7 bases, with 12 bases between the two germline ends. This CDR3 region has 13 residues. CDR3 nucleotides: TGTGCCTGGAGTGTACACCCTGAGGTGACCCAGTACTTC. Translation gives CAWSVHPEVTQYF.

The CDR3: CSARDLSNEQFF. CDR3 nucleotides: TGCAGTGCTAGAGATCTATCGAATGAGCAGTTCTTC. J is TRBJ2-1 and V is TRBV20-1; no clear D gene. The V end lost 0 bases, the J end lost 7 bases, and 7 bases lay between the germline ends. The germline CDR1 and CDR2 sequences are DFQATT and SNEGSKA (reference sequence). The CDR3 is made up of 12 amino acids.

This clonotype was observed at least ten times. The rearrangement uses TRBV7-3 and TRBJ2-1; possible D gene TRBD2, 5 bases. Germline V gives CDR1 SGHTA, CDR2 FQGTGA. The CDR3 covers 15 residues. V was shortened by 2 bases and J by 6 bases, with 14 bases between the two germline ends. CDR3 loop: CASSLGPLALNEQFF. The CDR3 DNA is TGTGCCAGCAGCTTAGGCCCCCTAGCTCTCAATGAGCAGTTCTTC.

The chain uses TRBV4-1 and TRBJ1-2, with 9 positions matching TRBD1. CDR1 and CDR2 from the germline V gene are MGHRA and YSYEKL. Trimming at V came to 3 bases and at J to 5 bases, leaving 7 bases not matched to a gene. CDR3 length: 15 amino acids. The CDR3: CASSHPGQGRYGYTF. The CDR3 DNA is TGCGCCAGCAGCCACCCGGGACAGGGACGGTATGGCTACACCTTC.

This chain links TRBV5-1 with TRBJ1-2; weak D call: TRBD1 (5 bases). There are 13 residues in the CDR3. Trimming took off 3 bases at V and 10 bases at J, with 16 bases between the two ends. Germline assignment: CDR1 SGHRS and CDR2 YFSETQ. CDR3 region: CASSYLGRDYYTF. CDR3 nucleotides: TGCGCCAGCAGCTATCTCGGGAGGGACTACTACACCTTC.

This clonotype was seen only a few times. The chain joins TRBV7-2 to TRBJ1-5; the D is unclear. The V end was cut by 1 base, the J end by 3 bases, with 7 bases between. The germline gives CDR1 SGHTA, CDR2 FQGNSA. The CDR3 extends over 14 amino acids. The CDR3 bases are TGTGCCAGCAGCTTAGTGGCCCTCAATCAGCCCCAGCATTTT. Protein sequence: CASSLVALNQPQHF.